The present T cell receptor beta chain was sequenced within a study of cytomegalovirus exposure and HLA in healthy donors. The wider study: The platform used for the roughly 130 validation repertoires matched that of the approximately 670 first-cohort repertoires, a later analysis reported.

About this clone: The antigen is undetermined.

In germline, CDR1 is LGHNA, CDR2 YNFKEQ. The CDR3 extends over 15 amino acids. Trimming removed 0 bases from V and 6 bases from J, with 13 bases in between. Study-wide findings and caveats: Across donors, most TCRs were seen rarely, yet some public ones were widespread.

Profiled with immunoSEQ multiplex PCR; TCRdb holds only in-frame clones, not every one. The sample yields 150,000 to 180,000 clones, more than 70% seen once. The TCR comes from a human donor in good health. V and J are TRBV4-2 and TRBJ2-3; the D gene is possibly TRBD2 (6 bases). The sequenced sample consisted of PBMCs. In DNA form, the CDR3 reads TGTGCCAGCAGCCAAGATCGCGGGAAGGGCGATACGCAGTATTTT. Translation: CASSQDRGKGDTQYF.